Below, 18 T cell receptor beta chains from the same sample are listed, as sequenced in a study of CD8 T cells in Susac syndrome. When the RNA was reverse transcribed, random hexamers were used with an input of about 0.45 to 1 ug. A single record per CDR3 protein comes from TCRdb applying MiXCR to the immunoSEQ multiplex PCR reads. Of 180,000 or so distinct CDR3 sequences in the sample, just under 95% were seen once. Sequencing input: CD4+ T cells from PBMCs. Source of these receptors: a human donor in good health.

CDR3 loop: CASRPTGGNYGYTF. CDR3 nucleotides: TGTGCCAGCAGGCCGACAGGAGGCAACTATGGCTACACCTTC. The chain joins TRBV6-5 to TRBJ1-2; TRBD1 might be the D (6 bases). The ends were cut back, 6 bases at V and 2 bases at J, with 13 bases in the middle. Germline V gene lookup returns CDR1 MNHEY and CDR2 SVGAGI. This CDR3 region has 14 residues.

The V gene is TRBV7-2, the J gene TRBJ2-2; D possibly corresponds to TRBD2 (6 bases). In germline, CDR1 is SGHTA, CDR2 FQGNSA. Trimming cost V 3 bases and J 1 base, with 12 bases left between them. The CDR3 contains 16 residues. This CDR3 is CASSFLGAGNTGELFF. CDR3 bases: TGTGCCAGCAGCTTTCTCGGAGCGGGGAACACCGGGGAGCTGTTTTTT.

The V and J genes are TRBV2 and TRBJ1-2, with D possibly TRBD1 on 5 matching bases. V shed 2 bases and J shed 7 bases, with 11 bases lying between them. Germline V gives CDR1 SNHLY, CDR2 FYNNEI. The CDR3 sequence is 13 residues long. Here the CDR3 reads CASSEKRGSGYTF. The CDR3 region has the DNA TGTGCCAGCAGTGAAAAACGGGGCAGTGGCTACACCTTC. The variable domain in full, with the rest retrieved from reference TRBV2 and TRBJ1-2, is EPEVTQTPSHQVTQMGQEVILRCVPISNHLYFYWYRQILGQKVEFLVSFYNNEISEKSEIFDDQFSVERPDGSNFTLKIRSTKLEDSAMYFCASSEKRGSGYTFGSGTRLTVV.

The chain joins TRBV15 to TRBJ2-1, with TRBD2 identical over 7 bases. The CDR3 has 13 residues. V lost 5 bases, J lost 10 bases, and 8 bases stayed unmatched. From germline, CDR1 is LNHNV and CDR2 YYDKDF (reference sequence). As DNA, the CDR3 is TGTGCCACCAGCCCGGATCTGGGAGGGGAGCAGTTCTTC. Residues: CATSPDLGGEQFF.

The V call is TRBV7-6, the J call TRBJ2-7; tentatively, D is TRBD1 (5 bases). CDR1 and CDR2 (germline): SGHVS, FNYEAQ. This CDR3 spans 15 amino acids. The V gene lost 8 bases and the J gene lost 0 bases, with 17 bases spanning the gap. For the CDR3, the DNA is TGTGCCAGCCAGGTCGGTCAGGGTACCTCCTACGAGCAGTACTTC. Its translation is CASQVGQGTSYEQYF. Using reference TRBV7-6 and TRBJ2-7 for the parts outside the CDR3, the full variable domain is GAGVSQSPRYKVTKRGQDVALRCDPISGHVSLYWYRQALGQGPEFLTYFNYEAQQDKSGLPNDRFSAERPEGSISTLTIQRTEQRDSAMYRCASQVGQGTSYEQYFGPGTRLTVT.

The chain carries TRBV27 and TRBJ2-5, with D possibly matching TRBD1 (5 bases). The V end was cut by 5 bases, the J end by 3 bases, with 10 bases between. The CDR3 is 13 residues long. Germline V gene lookup returns CDR1 MNHEY and CDR2 SMNVEV (reference sequence). The CDR3 DNA sequence: TGTGCCAGCAGTCCCAGGACAAAAGAGACCCAGTACTTC. Its protein is CASSPRTKETQYF.

The chain carries TRBV7-6 and TRBJ1-1; D might be TRBD1 (6 bases). Looked up from germline, CDR1 is SGHVS and CDR2 is FNYEAQ. Trimming left V 4 bases short and J 1 base short, with 13 bases between. The CDR3 loop spans 15 amino acids. The CDR3, as DNA: TGTGCCAGCAGCTCCTTGGACAGCAAGAACACTGAAGCTTTCTTT. Translating gives CASSSLDSKNTEAFF.

This rearrangement joins TRBV7-9 to TRBJ1-6; D may be TRBD1 (5 bases). The CDR3 sequence is 16 residues long. Germline V gives CDR1 SEHNR, CDR2 FQNEAQ (reference sequence). Trimming removed 4 bases from V and 7 bases from J, with 17 bases in between. CDR3 in amino acids: CASSSLPGRTNSPLHF. CDR3 DNA: TGTGCCAGCAGCTCATTACCGGGACGGACGAATTCACCCCTCCACTTT.

The rearrangement uses TRBV9 and TRBJ2-5; 8 bases align to TRBD2. The V gene's germline CDR1 is SGDLS and CDR2 YYNGEE. V shed 0 bases and J 5 bases; nucleotides not matched to a gene: 6. The CDR3 length is 15 residues. As DNA, the CDR3 is TGTGCCAGCAGCGTAGCGGGGGGGCTGGTGGAGACCCAGTACTTC. Amino acids: CASSVAGGLVETQYF.

The rearrangement uses TRBV19 and TRBJ1-5; 8 bases match TRBD1. Unmatched junction bases numbered 9, after V lost 4 bases and J lost 1 base. This CDR3 region has 17 residues. In germline, CDR1 is LNHDA, CDR2 SQIVND (reference sequence). The CDR3 nucleotides read TGTGCCAGTAGTACATCCGGACAGGGTGGCAGCAATCAGCCCCAGCATTTT. This translates into CASSTSGQGGSNQPQHF.

The DNA of the CDR3 is TGTGCCAGCAGCCAAGATAGCCGGGAAGAAGCTTTCTTT. It translates to CASSQDSREEAFF. The chain recombines TRBV4-2 with TRBJ1-1; D is ambiguous. This CDR3 has 13 residues. Trimming removed 0 bases from V and 8 bases from J, with 10 bases in between. Per the germline V gene, CDR1 is LGHNA and CDR2 is YNFKEQ.

This clonotype was detected only once. At one of its ends the junction is not consistent with the germline gene, which may arise from a read error. The genes are TRBV2 and TRBJ1-2; D perhaps matches TRBD1 (5 bases). Germline V lookup: CDR1 SNHLY, CDR2 FYNNEI. The CDR3 contains 11 residues. CDR3 nucleotide sequence: TGTGCCAGCAGCCAGGGACCCCATAATCTCTTC. Encoded protein: CASSQGPHNLF.

The chain joins TRBV4-2 to TRBJ1-2, with TRBD1 as a possible D gene (5 bases). Trimming stripped 4 bases from V and 2 bases from J, with 11 bases between. The length of the CDR3 is 14 residues. The germline V gene has CDR1 LGHNA and CDR2 YNFKEQ. For the CDR3, the DNA is TGTGCCAGCAGCCCCGAGTGGGGGAACTATGGCTACACCTTC. Protein sequence: CASSPEWGNYGYTF.

This clonotype was seen more than once but under ten times. J is TRBJ2-1 and V is TRBV3-1; no firm D call. This CDR3 spans 11 amino acids. CDR1 is LGHDT, CDR2 YNNKEL, per germline (reference sequence). The V end was cut by 4 bases, the J end by 6 bases, with 4 bases between. The CDR3 nucleotides are TGTGCCAGCAGCCCTACCAATGAGCAGTTCTTC. This codes for CASSPTNEQFF.

V is TRBV20-1 and J is TRBJ2-3; the D gene could be TRBD1 or TRBD2 (5 bases each). Trimming removed 6 bases from V and 8 bases from J, with 18 bases in between. CDR1 is DFQATT and CDR2 is SNEGSKA in the germline V gene (reference sequence). The CDR3 is 13 amino acids. In nucleotides, the CDR3 is TGCAGTGCCCGAGTAGGGACGCTTGGTACGCAGTATTTT. Its translation is CSARVGTLGTQYF.

V is TRBV27 and J is TRBJ2-1; D is perhaps TRBD1 (6 bases). The CDR3 has 16 residues. Germline lookup yields CDR1 MNHEY and CDR2 SMNVEV (reference sequence). Trimming removed 4 bases from V and 9 bases from J, with 22 bases in between. In DNA, the CDR3 is TGTGCCAGCAGTTCGTCTATGGGGGCCTGGGAGAGTGAGCAGTTCTTC. It codes for CASSSSMGAWESEQFF.

The chain uses TRBV20-1 and TRBJ2-3; D is uncertain. The CDR3 has 13 amino acids. The germline V gene encodes CDR1 DFQATT and CDR2 SNEGSKA (reference sequence). V was trimmed by 5 bases and J by 4 bases, leaving 13 bases between them. This CDR3 reads CSAVGPAPDTQYF. CDR3 DNA: TGCAGTGCTGTCGGACCAGCACCAGATACGCAGTATTTT.

CDR3 bases: TGCAGTGCTAGAGATCCCGGCGTTTACGGCTCACCCCTCCACTTT. Protein sequence: CSARDPGVYGSPLHF. The V and J genes are TRBV20-1 and TRBJ1-6; no firm D call. Germline V gene lookup returns CDR1 DFQATT and CDR2 SNEGSKA (reference sequence). The CDR3 extends over 15 amino acids. V was pared by 0 bases and J by 10 bases, with 16 bases between.